The present TCR beta chain was sequenced within a study of cytomegalovirus exposure and HLA in healthy donors. PCR involved 60 Vbeta and 13 Jbeta primers. Authors' processing steps: A follow-up analysis tallied tens of millions of unique TCR beta chains, about 11 million shared. Clones were sequenced by immunoSEQ multiplex PCR, and TCRdb holds only the in-frame ones, with some missing. V and J calls and clone size are as listed in that table; D and trimming were resolved from the DNA. The sample yields more than 85,000 clones, around three quarters seen once. This CDR3 region has 13 residues. Losses at the gene ends were 6 bases for V and 7 bases for J; bases not matched to a gene: 4. Germline V gene data show CDR1 as SGHTA and CDR2 as FQGNSA. Study-level points and caveats: It emerged from a later analysis that several of the most significant clusters appeared to be linked to common viral pathogens.

A word on this clone: What it binds is unknown.

The TCR sequence derives from a woman aged 45-65 years in good health and CMV-seropositive. The chain joins TRBV7-2 to TRBJ2-1; 9 bases match TRBD1. The sample comprised PBMCs. CDR3 nucleotides: TGTGCCAGCAGTTTACAGGGGGCGAATGAGCAGTTCTTC. Translating it yields CASSLQGANEQFF.